These 10 T cell receptor beta chains were all obtained from the same sample, sequenced in a study of regulatory T cells in long-lasting Graves disease. Time point given: persistent/refractory GD, antithyroid drugs over 5 years with positive TRAb. RNA extracted from PBMCs served as the sequencing template. Arm-PCR with iRepertoire HTBI primers amplified the CDR3 regions for these TCR beta libraries. TCRdb passed the multiplex PCR reads through MiXCR, listing each CDR3 protein once. The sample shows roughly 490,000 distinct CDR3 sequences, approximately 23% of them seen only once. The sample consisted of peripheral blood mononuclear cells (PBMCs), taken when the disease was refractory, from a patient treated with antithyroid drugs. These receptors were taken from a female donor with Graves disease.

The chain recombines TRBV30 with TRBJ2-7, with 7 bases identical to TRBD1. The V and J ends lost 0 bases and 12 bases, in that order; junction bases with no gene match: 8. CDR1 and CDR2 (germline): GTSNPN, SVGIG (reference sequence). The CDR3 is 12 residues long. The CDR3 DNA is TGTGCCTGGAGTGTACAAGAACAGGGGCGGTACTTC. This translates into CAWSVQEQGRYF.

This clonotype has ten or more counts. The genes are TRBV12-3 or TRBV12-4 and TRBJ2-2; 8 bases fit TRBD1. This CDR3 is built from 15 residues. Losses at the gene ends were 2 bases for V and 5 bases for J; bases not matched to a gene: 4. The CDR3 coding sequence is TGTGCCAGCAGTTTAATGAGACAGGGGACCGGGGAGCTGTTTTTT. It encodes CASSLMRQGTGELFF.

The V call is TRBV7-6, the J call TRBJ1-1; 7 bases are shared with TRBD1. CDR3 length equals 14 residues. The trim removed 5 bases at V and 4 bases at J, leaving 7 bases unmatched. Germline values: CDR1 SGHVS, CDR2 FNYEAQ. This CDR3 reads CASSTITGATEAFF. The CDR3 DNA reads as TGTGCCAGCAGCACAATCACAGGGGCCACTGAAGCTTTCTTT.

The chain is built from TRBV9 and TRBJ2-1; 11 positions match TRBD2. Unmatched junction bases numbered 12, after V lost 4 bases and J lost 0 bases. Germline CDR1 and CDR2: SGDLS and YYNGEE. The CDR3 sequence is 19 residues long. CDR3 region: CASSPGWTSGRSSYNEQFF. CDR3 coding DNA: TGTGCCAGCAGCCCAGGATGGACTAGCGGGCGCAGCTCCTACAATGAGCAGTTCTTC.

There are a few counts of this clonotype. The rearrangement uses TRBV11-2 and TRBJ2-1, with no clear D. Trimming shortened V by 5 bases and J by 8 bases, and 7 bases separated the two germline ends. The CDR3 runs 11 residues. Germline values: CDR1 SGHAT, CDR2 FQNNGV. In nucleotides, the CDR3 is TGTGCCAGCAGCGTACAAGATGAGCAGTTCTTC. This codes for CASSVQDEQFF.

The rearrangement links TRBV15 to TRBJ2-7, with TRBD1 as a possible D gene (5 bases). Trimming took off 4 bases at V and 2 bases at J, with 12 bases between the two ends. CDR3 length: 14 residues. Germline lookup yields CDR1 LNHNV and CDR2 YYDKDF (reference sequence). CDR3 amino acids: CATSTWGRTYEQYF. Written as DNA, the CDR3 is TGTGCCACCAGCACCTGGGGCCGCACCTACGAGCAGTACTTC.

There are a few counts of this clonotype. The chain employs TRBV6-2 or TRBV6-3 and TRBJ1-5; TRBD1 matches 8 bases. The CDR3 has 14 residues. The germline V gene has CDR1 MNHEY and CDR2 SVGEGT. J gave up 4 bases and V 6 bases, and 5 bases lay outside the gene matches. CDR3 in DNA: TGTGCCAGCAGAGTGGACAGGGATAATCAGCCCCAGCATTTT. As protein: CASRVDRDNQPQHF.

This clonotype was detected many times. The chain links TRBV10-3 to TRBJ2-5; TRBD2 matches 10 bases. CDR3 length: 16 residues. Germline V gene data show CDR1 as ENHRY and CDR2 as SYGVKD. After removal of 0 bases from V and 5 bases from J, the junction contained 6 bases not matched to a gene. The CDR3 DNA follows: TGTGCCATCAGTGAGTCCAGCAGTAGCGGGAGGGAGACCCAGTACTTC. This codes for CAISESSSSGRETQYF.

This clonotype was counted many times. This chain connects TRBV29-1 to TRBJ1-1; D uncertain. Germline CDR1 reads SQVTM; CDR2 reads ANQGSEA. The CDR3 consists of 13 residues. V was pared by 4 bases and J by 2 bases, with 11 bases between. CDR3: CSVAADSNTEAFF. For the CDR3, the DNA is TGCAGCGTTGCGGCAGACTCAAACACTGAAGCTTTCTTT.

In this sample, this clonotype turned up many times. V usage is TRBV5-1 and J usage is TRBJ1-2; D is unclear. Trimming pared 0 bases from V and 8 bases from J, leaving 11 bases between. This CDR3 comprises 13 residues. Germline values: CDR1 SGHRS, CDR2 YFSETQ. The CDR3 DNA reads as TGCGCCAGCAGCTTGGGGCCCTGGTCCGGCTACACCTTC. Its translation is CASSLGPWSGYTF.